These 24 T cell receptor beta chains came from one sample sequenced in a study of breast tumors, draining lymph nodes, adjacent tissues. Samples came from axillary lymph nodes draining the breast cancer. TCRdb re-derived calls from the multiplex PCR reads in MiXCR, one entry per CDR3 protein. This sample has approximately 230,000 distinct CDR3 sequences, with less than 35% found just once. The sequencing input was axillary lymph node tissue. These receptors were taken from a female donor with breast cancer. Some clones in this sample may be carry-over from other donors' samples.

This clonotype appeared many times. The rearrangement uses TRBV7-6 and TRBJ2-1; D is possibly TRBD1 (5 bases). CDR1 and CDR2 from the germline V gene are SGHVS and FNYEAQ. V was trimmed by 0 bases and J by 4 bases, leaving 10 bases between them. The CDR3 is 15 amino acids. As DNA, the CDR3 is TGTGCCAGCAGCTTAGCGGCACAGGCGTACAATGAGCAGTTCTTC. It encodes CASSLAAQAYNEQFF.

This clonotype was seen a few times. This chain links TRBV6-1 with TRBJ1-5; D ambiguous. The CDR3 loop spans 15 amino acids. V shed 3 bases and J shed 1 base, with 10 bases lying between them. Per the germline V gene, CDR1 is MNHNS and CDR2 is SASEGT. CDR3 nucleotides: TGTGCCAGCAGTGACGAGCCCATAAGCAATCAGCCCCAGCATTTT. As protein: CASSDEPISNQPQHF.

This clonotype was seen ten or more times. The rearrangement uses TRBV9 and TRBJ2-3, with D perhaps TRBD1 (7 bases). CDR3 length equals 16 residues. In germline, CDR1 is SGDLS, CDR2 YYNGEE. The germline V and J ends were trimmed by 0 bases and 4 bases, with 15 bases remaining between them. This chain's CDR3 is CASSVVGRGEADTQYF. The CDR3 coding sequence is TGTGCCAGCAGCGTAGTTGGCAGGGGGGAAGCAGATACGCAGTATTTT. The full variable domain, completed using reference TRBV9 and TRBJ2-3, is DSGVTQTPKHLITATGQRVTLRCSPRSGDLSVYWYQQSLDQGLQFLIQYYNGEERAKGNILERFSAQQFPDLHSELNLSSLELGDSALYFCASSVVGRGEADTQYFGPGTRLTVL.

A word on this clonotype: The junction departs from the called germline gene at one end, perhaps through a read error. The chain is built from TRBV20-1 and TRBJ2-1; 14 nucleotides line up with TRBD2. In germline, CDR1 is DFQATT, CDR2 SNEGSKA (reference sequence). The CDR3 spans 16 residues. The CDR3 region has the DNA TGTAGTGCTAGTTCTGGGACTAGCGGGAGCGGAAATGAGCAGTTCTTC. It yields the protein CSASSGTSGSGNEQFF.

The chain uses TRBV2 and TRBJ2-2; TRBD2 matches at 11 bases. The CDR3 loop spans 19 amino acids. Germline assignment: CDR1 SNHLY and CDR2 FYNNEI. The V and J ends lost 2 bases and 4 bases, in that order; junction bases with no gene match: 12. The chain's CDR3 is CASSEQASGGPRGTGELFF. CDR3 coding DNA: TGTGCCAGCAGTGAACAGGCTAGCGGGGGGCCTCGAGGCACCGGGGAGCTGTTTTTT.

This clonotype was picked up many times. The rearrangement uses TRBV7-6 and TRBJ2-1, with D perhaps matching TRBD2 (6 bases). Trimming pared 2 bases from V and 2 bases from J, leaving 10 bases between. Germline-derived CDR1 and CDR2 are SGHVS and FNYEAQ. The CDR3 spans 15 residues. The CDR3 nucleotides read TGTGCCAGCAGCTTAAAGGCGGGGACCTACAATGAGCAGTTCTTC. Residues: CASSLKAGTYNEQFF.

As concerns this clonotype: Relative to the germline gene, one junction end is altered; a read error may explain this. The chain is built from TRBV10-2 and TRBJ2-7, with D maybe TRBD2 (5 bases). The germline V gene has CDR1 WSHSY and CDR2 SAAADI. CDR3 length: 13 residues. This CDR3 is CAGSVTGSYEQYF. The CDR3 DNA follows: TGCGCCGGCAGTGTGACGGGATCCTACGAGCAGTACTTC.

J is TRBJ2-5 and V is TRBV20-1; weak D call: TRBD2 (5 bases). CDR3 size: 18 residues. CDR1 DFQATT and CDR2 SNEGSKA come from the germline V gene (reference sequence). Trimming removed 0 bases at V and 0 bases at J, with 20 bases between. CDR3 sequence reads: CSARDPLADTMYQETQYF. Written as DNA, the CDR3 is TGCAGTGCTAGAGATCCCCTAGCAGATACTATGTACCAAGAGACCCAGTACTTC.

The genes are TRBV14 and TRBJ1-1, with no clear D. Germline CDR1 is SGHDN and CDR2 is FVKESK. The CDR3 is 15 residues long. With 0 bases removed from V and 5 bases from J, the gap between germline ends came to 13 bases. CDR3 nucleotides: TGTGCCAGCAGCCAAGATCGATTCGGGAGGACTGAAGCTTTCTTT. Residues: CASSQDRFGRTEAFF.

V usage is TRBV2 and J usage is TRBJ2-3; a possible D gene is TRBD2 (6 bases). V lost 8 bases, J lost 4 bases, and 19 bases lay in between. This CDR3 region has 15 residues. Germline CDR1 reads SNHLY; CDR2 reads FYNNEI. CDR3 in amino acids: CASEGGYPAADTQYF. CDR3 sequence (DNA): TGTGCCAGCGAGGGAGGATACCCAGCCGCAGATACGCAGTATTTT.

This clonotype was counted at least ten times. This chain connects TRBV18 to TRBJ2-2; 9 bases agree with TRBD2. The V segment lost 1 base and the J segment 2 bases; nucleotides outside the gene matches: 5. The CDR3 runs to 17 residues. Germline assignment: CDR1 KGHSH and CDR2 LQKENI. CDR3 DNA sequence: TGTGCCAGCTCACCACTAGCGGGAGCCATTAACACCGGGGAGCTGTTTTTT. This gives the protein CASSPLAGAINTGELFF.

The chain links TRBV12-3 or TRBV12-4 to TRBJ1-5; 9 bases align to TRBD1. V trimming: 5 bases; J trimming: 8 bases; junction bases outside the gene matches: 7. The CDR3 loop spans 14 amino acids. The chain's CDR3 is CASSPGQGIKPQHF. In DNA form, the CDR3 reads TGTGCCAGCAGTCCGGGACAGGGCATAAAGCCCCAGCATTTT.

There are many counts of this clonotype. The V gene is TRBV29-1, the J gene TRBJ2-7; no clear D gene. Trimming pared 3 bases from V and 4 bases from J, leaving 7 bases between. Germline V lookup: CDR1 SQVTM, CDR2 ANQGSEA. The CDR3 contains 11 residues. The DNA for the CDR3 is TGCAGCGTTGAGAAGGCTTACGAGCAGTACTTC. Residues: CSVEKAYEQYF.

As to this clonotype: Because it lacks the conserved phenylalanine or tryptophan at the end, this CDR3 is likely a read error. The DNA is left out, because the CDR3 cannot be placed on it with certainty; the CDR3 is given as TCRdb lists it. The chain carries TRBV28 and TRBJ2-6. The germline V gene has CDR1 MDHEN and CDR2 SYDVKM. The CDR3 comprises 8 residues, both ends counted. The CDR3 sequence is CASSPLTS.

This clonotype was observed at least ten times. The chain employs TRBV6-5 and TRBJ2-7, with TRBD1 identical over 8 bases. The ends lost 5 bases at V and 2 bases at J; junction bases unmatched: 8. The CDR3 consists of 15 residues. Looked up from germline, CDR1 is MNHEY and CDR2 is SVGAGI. As DNA, the CDR3 is TGTGCCAGCAGTAAGCACGAGACAGGGGCCTACGAGCAGTACTTC. Translating gives CASSKHETGAYEQYF.

About this clonotype itself: A much larger clone differs by one base, so this may be a read error. The V gene is TRBV7-2, the J gene TRBJ2-1; D is undetermined. This CDR3 region has 16 residues. Germline CDR1 SGHTA, CDR2 FQGNSA. CDR3 coding DNA: TGCGCCAGCAGCTTAGTTTCCGGGCCACCCCACAATGAGCAGTTCTTC. Translated, it gives CASSLVSGPPHNEQFF.

This clonotype was counted once. This chain joins TRBV14 and TRBJ1-1, with D unresolved. This CDR3 comprises 13 residues. Trimming took off 1 base at V and 1 base at J, with 4 bases between the two ends. Germline V gives CDR1 SGHDN, CDR2 FVKESK. The CDR3 loop is CASSQVPNTEAFF. CDR3 coding DNA: TGTGCCAGCAGCCAAGTCCCGAACACTGAAGCTTTCTTT.

This clonotype was counted at least ten times. This CDR3 reads CASSDGTGRYTF. In DNA, the CDR3 is TGTGCCAGCAGCGACGGCACAGGGAGGTACACCTTC. The V call is TRBV3-1, the J call TRBJ1-2; the D gene is possibly TRBD1 (6 bases). The CDR3 is made up of 12 amino acids. CDR1 and CDR2 from the germline V gene are LGHDT and YNNKEL (reference sequence). The germline V and J ends were trimmed by 5 bases and 11 bases, with 15 bases remaining between them. Filled out from reference TRBV3-1 and TRBJ1-2, the complete variable domain reads DTAVSQTPKYLVTQMGNDKSIKCEQNLGHDTMYWYKQDSKKFLKIMFSYNNKELIINETVPNRFSPKSPDKAHLNLHINSLELGDSAVYFCASSDGTGRYTFGSGTRLTVV.

The chain has TRBV12-3 or TRBV12-4 and TRBJ2-5; 7 nucleotides line up with TRBD1. The J segment lost 5 bases and the V segment lost 6 bases, leaving 9 bases of the junction unmatched. The CDR3 is made up of 14 amino acids. CDR3 sequence: CASRPGRGIETQYF. The CDR3, as DNA: TGTGCCAGCAGGCCGGGCAGGGGGATCGAGACCCAGTACTTC.

This clonotype was seen ten or more times. This rearrangement joins TRBV11-2 to TRBJ2-5, with 8 bases identical to TRBD2. Germline lookup yields CDR1 SGHAT and CDR2 FQNNGV. J lost 2 bases, V lost 3 bases, and 5 bases had no gene match. There are 15 residues in the CDR3. DNA of the CDR3: TGTGCCAGCAGCTTGGGAGCGGGAGATCAAGAGACCCAGTACTTC. This encodes CASSLGAGDQETQYF.

Remarks on this clonotype: It may be a read error: a sequence one base away is much more abundant. The chain carries TRBV4-1 and TRBJ1-4; TRBD1 is a possible D gene (5 bases). Germline assignment: CDR1 MGHRA and CDR2 YSYEKL. The CDR3 covers 16 residues. Between the trimmed V and J ends, which lost 4 bases and 0 bases, there was a span of 12 bases. The CDR3 region has the DNA TGCGCCAGCAGCCGAACCGGGGCACCAACTAATGAAAAACTGTTTTTT. Protein sequence: CASSRTGAPTNEKLFF.

The V call is TRBV5-1, the J call TRBJ2-3, with D perhaps given as TRBD1 or TRBD2 (6 bases each). The germline V gene has CDR1 SGHRS and CDR2 YFSETQ. The V and J ends lost 0 bases and 9 bases respectively, with 14 bases between them. CDR3 length equals 14 residues. CDR3 protein: CASSLGRGQDTQYF. The CDR3 bases are TGCGCCAGCAGCTTGGGACGGGGGCAAGACACGCAGTATTTT. Full variable domain (outside the CDR3, taken from reference TRBV5-1 and TRBJ2-3): KAGVTQTPRYLIKTRGQQVTLSCSPISGHRSVSWYQQTPGQGLQFLFEYFSETQRNKGNFPGRFSGRQFSNSRSEMNVSTLELGDSALYLCASSLGRGQDTQYFGPGTRLTVL.

For this clonotype: A much larger clonotype is one base distant, so this may be a read error. The chain is built from TRBV20-1 and TRBJ2-3; no clear D. The germline V and J ends were trimmed by 1 base and 5 bases, with 7 bases remaining between them. CDR3 length: 12 residues. CDR1 and CDR2 from the germline V gene are DFQATT and SNEGSKA (reference sequence). The CDR3 protein is CSARAPKDTQYF. The CDR3 DNA reads TGCAGTGCTAGAGCGCCGAAAGATACGCAGTATTTT.

This clonotype was counted only a few times. V is TRBV11-2 and J is TRBJ2-3, with 8 bases lining up with TRBD2. V dropped 6 bases and J dropped 6; count of bases not matched to a gene: 11. Germline-derived CDR1 and CDR2 are SGHAT and FQNNGV. CDR3 length equals 15 residues. The CDR3 protein is CASRPGGGRVDTQYF. Written as DNA, the CDR3 is TGTGCCAGCAGGCCCGGGGGGGGGAGGGTGGATACGCAGTATTTT. Variable domain in full (rest from reference TRBV11-2 and TRBJ2-3): EAGVAQSPRYKIIEKRQSVAFWCNPISGHATLYWYQQILGQGPKLLIQFQNNGVVDDSQLPKDRFSAERLKGVDSTLKIQPAKLEDSAVYLCASRPGGGRVDTQYFGPGTRLTVL.